This T cell receptor (beta chain) comes out of a study of blood T cell repertoires in COVID-19. Germline V gives CDR1 SGHDT, CDR2 YYEEEE. The ends were cut back, 0 bases at V and 15 bases at J, with 15 bases in the middle. The CDR3 has 13 amino acids. Clones were sequenced by immunoSEQ multiplex PCR, and TCRdb holds only the in-frame ones, with some missing. This table holds some 260,000 clones, around 90% found once. This rearrangement joins TRBV5-6 to TRBJ1-4; D unclear. The sequenced sample was peripheral blood. The TCR originated in an elderly man with acute or convalescent COVID-19. The CDR3 DNA follows: TGTGCCAGCAGCTTGGCCCATGGCCCCGGGGTGTTTTTT. It encodes CASSLAHGPGVFF.